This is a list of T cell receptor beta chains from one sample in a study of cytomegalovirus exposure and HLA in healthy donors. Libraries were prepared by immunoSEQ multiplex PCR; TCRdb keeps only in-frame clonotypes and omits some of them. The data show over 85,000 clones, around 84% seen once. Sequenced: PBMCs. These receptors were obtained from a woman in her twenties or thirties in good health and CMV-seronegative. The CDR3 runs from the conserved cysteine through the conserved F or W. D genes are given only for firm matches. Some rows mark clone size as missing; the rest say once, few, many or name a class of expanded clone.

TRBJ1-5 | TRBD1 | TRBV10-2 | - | TGCGCCAGCAGTGAAGCAGGGGGTAGCAATCAGCCCCAGCATTTT | CASSEAGGSNQPQHF
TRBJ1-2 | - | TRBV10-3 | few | TGTGCCATCAGCCCAGGGGTAGGCTATGGCTACACCTTC | CAISPGVGYGYTF
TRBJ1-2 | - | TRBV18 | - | TGTGCCAGCTCACCATTGGGGGCCGAGCTCTATGGCTACACCTTC | CASSPLGAELYGYTF
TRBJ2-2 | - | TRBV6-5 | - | TGTGCCAGCAGTTACTCGGTCCAGGGAAACACCGGGGAGCTGTTTTTT | CASSYSVQGNTGELFF
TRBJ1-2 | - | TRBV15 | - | TGTGCCACCGGCGGCGGGTACTATGGCTACACCTTC | CATGGGYYGYTF
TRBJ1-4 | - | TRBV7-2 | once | TGTGCCAGCAGCTTAGACAGGGTTTACGAAAAACTGTTTTTT | CASSLDRVYEKLFF
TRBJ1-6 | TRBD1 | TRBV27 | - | TGTGCCAGCAGTACCGGGACAGGGGCTTCACCCCTCCACTTT | CASSTGTGASPLHF
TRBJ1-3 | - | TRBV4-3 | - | TGCGCCAGCAGCCAAGATAGCCGCGCTGGAAACACCATATATTTT | CASSQDSRAGNTIYF
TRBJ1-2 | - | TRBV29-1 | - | TGCAGCGTTGAAATGGTGGGCTCCTATGGCTACACCTTC | CSVEMVGSYGYTF
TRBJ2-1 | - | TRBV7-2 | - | TGTGCCAGCAGCTTAGGAGCGGGTTACAATGAGCAGTTCTTC | CASSLGAGYNEQFF
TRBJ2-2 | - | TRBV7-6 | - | TGTGCCAGCAGCTTACGGACACCGACTGATGGGGAGCTGTTTTTT | CASSLRTPTDGELFF
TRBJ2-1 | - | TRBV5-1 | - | TGCGCCAGCAGCTTGGTTCGGGAAGGGAGTGAGCAGTTCTTC | CASSLVREGSEQFF
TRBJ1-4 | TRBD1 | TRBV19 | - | TGTGCCAGTAGAACTTCCGGGACAGGGAAGCCCAAACTGTTTTTT | CASRTSGTGKPKLFF
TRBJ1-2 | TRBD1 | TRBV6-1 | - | TGTGCCAGCAGTGAAGTAGTGGACAGGCCCTATGGCTACACCTTC | CASSEVVDRPYGYTF
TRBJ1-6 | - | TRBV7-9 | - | TGTGCCAGCACCCCCCAAGGGCAGGGTGGTTCACCCCTCCACTTT | CASTPQGQGGSPLHF
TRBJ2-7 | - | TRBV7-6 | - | TGTGCCAGCAGCTTAGAGGGGGACGGGTACGAGCAGTACTTC | CASSLEGDGYEQYF
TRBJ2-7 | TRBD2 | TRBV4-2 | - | TGTGCCAGCAGCCAAGAACACGGGGGGGCTTACGAGCAGTACTTC | CASSQEHGGAYEQYF
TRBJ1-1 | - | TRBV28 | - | TGTGCCAGCAGTCCGCCCACAGGGTGGACTGAAGCTTTCTTT | CASSPPTGWTEAFF
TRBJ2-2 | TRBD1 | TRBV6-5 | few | TGTGCCAGCAGTTACGCCCGGACAGGGGGCACCGGGGAGCTGTTTTTT | CASSYARTGGTGELFF
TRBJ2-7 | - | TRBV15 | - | TGTGCCACCAGCAGACCCACTGGGACATCATACGAGCAGTACTTC | CATSRPTGTSYEQYF
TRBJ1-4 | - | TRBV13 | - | TGTGCCAGCAGCTTAATCGGGGTCCGTACTAATGAAAAACTGTTTTTT | CASSLIGVRTNEKLFF
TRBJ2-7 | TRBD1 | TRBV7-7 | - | TGTGCCAGCAGCCCACGACAGGGGACCTACGAGCAGTACTTC | CASSPRQGTYEQYF
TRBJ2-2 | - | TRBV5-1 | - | TGCGCCACCAGAGGGGGATCCGGGGAGCTGTTTTTT | CATRGGSGELFF
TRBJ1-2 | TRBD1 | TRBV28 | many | TGTGCCAGCAGAATGGACAGGCCCCATGGCTACACCTTC | CASRMDRPHGYTF
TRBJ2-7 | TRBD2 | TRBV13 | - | TGTGCCAGCAGCTTAAGCGGGGGCTACGAGCAGTACTTC | CASSLSGGYEQYF
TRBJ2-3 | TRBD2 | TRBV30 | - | TGTGCCTGGAGTACGGGAGCGGGGAGTAGCACAGATACGCAGTATTTT | CAWSTGAGSSTDTQYF
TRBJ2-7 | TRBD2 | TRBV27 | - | TGTGCCAGCAGTAGTAGCGGGGAGCTCTACGAGCAGTACTTC | CASSSSGELYEQYF
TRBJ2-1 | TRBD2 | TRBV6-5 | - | TGTGCCAGCAGTTCTCCGAGGACTAGGCCTTACAATGAGCAGTTCTTC | CASSSPRTRPYNEQFF
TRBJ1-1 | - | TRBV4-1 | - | TGCGCCAGCAGCCAAGGATGGGACTGGGAGAACACTGAAGCTTTCTTT | CASSQGWDWENTEAFF
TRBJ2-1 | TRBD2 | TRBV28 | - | TGTGCCAGCAGTTTGAGCCGGACTAGCGGGAGATTTGAGCAGTTCTTC | CASSLSRTSGRFEQFF
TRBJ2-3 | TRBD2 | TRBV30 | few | TGTGCCTGGAGTTTAGCGGGGGGGCAAGGTGGTACGCAGTATTTT | CAWSLAGGQGGTQYF
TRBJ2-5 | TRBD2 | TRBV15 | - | TGTGCCACCAGCAGTGCGGCGGGACTAGCGGGGGGGCGGCAAGAGACCCAGTACTTC | CATSSAAGLAGGRQETQYF
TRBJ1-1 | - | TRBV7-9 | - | TGTGCCAGCAGTTACCAGGGGTTGAACACTGAAGCTTTCTTT | CASSYQGLNTEAFF
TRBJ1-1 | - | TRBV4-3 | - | TGCGCCAGCAGCCAAGATCGGGGCAGGGGGAACACTGAAGCTTTCTTT | CASSQDRGRGNTEAFF
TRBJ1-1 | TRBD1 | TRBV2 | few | TGTGCCAGCAGTGCAAACAGGGGAAGCACTGAAGCTTTCTTT | CASSANRGSTEAFF
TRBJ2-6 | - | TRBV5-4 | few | TGTGCCAGCAGCTTGGACCAGGGTGTGGCCAACGTCCTGACTTTC | CASSLDQGVANVLTF
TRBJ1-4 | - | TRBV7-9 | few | TGTGCCAGCAGCTCGTCGGGTACAAAGAGTAATGAAAAACTGTTTTTT | CASSSSGTKSNEKLFF
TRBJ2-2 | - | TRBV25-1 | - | TGTGCCAGCAGCCAGCGGGGGACAGGGTATGCCGGGGAGCTGTTTTTT | CASSQRGTGYAGELFF
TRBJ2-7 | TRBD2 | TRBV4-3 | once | TGCGCCAGCAGCCCGGGACTAGCGGGAGTCGGCGAGCAGTACTTC | CASSPGLAGVGEQYF
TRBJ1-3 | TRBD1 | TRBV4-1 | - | TGCGCCAGCAGCCAAGAAACGGGACAGGCTCGTTTCTCTGGAAACACCATATATTTT | CASSQETGQARFSGNTIYF
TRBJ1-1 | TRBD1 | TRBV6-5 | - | TGTGCCAGCAGTTACCAAACAGGGGACACTGAAGCTTTCTTT | CASSYQTGDTEAFF
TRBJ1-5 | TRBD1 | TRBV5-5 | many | TGTGCCAGCAGTCGCGACAGGGCCTCCCTTTATAGCAATCAGCCCCAGCATTTT | CASSRDRASLYSNQPQHF
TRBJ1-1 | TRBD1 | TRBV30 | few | TGTGCCTGGATAGGGGGACAGGGAGCTTTCTTT | CAWIGGQGAFF
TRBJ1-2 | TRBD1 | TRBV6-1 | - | TGTGCCAGCAGTGAAGGGACAGGCCTCTATGGCTACACCTTC | CASSEGTGLYGYTF
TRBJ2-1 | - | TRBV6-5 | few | TGTGCCAGCAGCACCAGCAATGAGCAGTTCTTC | CASSTSNEQFF
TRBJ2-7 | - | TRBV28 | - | TGTGCCAGCACGGAGGGTACCTTAATATCCTACGAGCAGTACTTC | CASTEGTLISYEQYF
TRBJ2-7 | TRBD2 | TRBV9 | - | TGTGCCAGCAGCGTCGGTAGCGGGAGTTACGAGCAGTACTTC | CASSVGSGSYEQYF
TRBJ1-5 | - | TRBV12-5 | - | TGTGCTAGCGGCTGGAAGCGCCTATATAGCAATCAGCCCCAGCATTTT | CASGWKRLYSNQPQHF
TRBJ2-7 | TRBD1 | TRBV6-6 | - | TGTGCCAGCTGCCCCACCGGGACAGGGGGTTACGAGCAGTACTTC | CASCPTGTGGYEQYF
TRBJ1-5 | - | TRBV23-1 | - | TGCGCCAGCAGTCAATCTTGGGAGGAGGTCAATCAGCCCCAGCATTTT | CASSQSWEEVNQPQHF
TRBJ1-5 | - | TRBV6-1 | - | TGTGCCAGCAACGAGGTCAATCAGCCCCAGCATTTT | CASNEVNQPQHF
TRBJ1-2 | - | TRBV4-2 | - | TGTGCCAGCAGCCAAGAATTCAGGGGCCCCTCTAACTATGGCTACACCTTC | CASSQEFRGPSNYGYTF
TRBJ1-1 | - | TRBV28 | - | TGTGCCAGCAGACCTTCACTCAAAAACACTGAAGCTTTCTTT | CASRPSLKNTEAFF
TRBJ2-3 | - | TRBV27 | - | TGTGCCAGCAGTTTCCTAGCCCGCGATACGCAGTATTTT | CASSFLARDTQYF